A single T cell receptor beta chain is shown here with its context. This clonotype was seen only a few times. What antigen it recognizes has not been identified. Per-base qualities were not stored, and no clone one base away is much larger. According to the germline V gene, CDR1 reads MNHEY and CDR2 reads SVGAGI. Spanning cysteine to phenylalanine, the CDR3 consists of 15 amino acids. CDR3 DNA is the only sequence kept; it has 45 bases, read in frame from the first base. Trimming removed 0 bases from V and 5 bases from J; the gene matches leave 5 bases unexplained. The data were produced on an Illumina HiSeq 2500. Quantitative 5'-RACE with molecular barcodes was the method used to prepare the TCR beta libraries. As for the authors' bioinformatics: To identify disease-linked TCR variants, a new computational method was used, one built on a probabilistic model of VDJ rearrangement. TCRdb reprocessed the public reads (quality trimming at Q25 with fastp, clone calling with MiXCR) and kept in-frame beta chains. Rows are combined by CDR3 protein, so each entry shows the most common genes and DNA. The V and J calls here are based on TCRdb, not the publication. The sample table lists hundreds of thousands of distinct CDR3 sequences, about 12% of them with a count of one. Approximately 0.46% of the sample comes from the top ten.

The data were obtained in a study of CD8 T cells in ankylosing spondylitis (dated 2017 in TCRdb). Regarding the complete study: The study set out to find disease-linked TCR variants by profiling T cell receptor beta repertoires in ankylosing spondylitis patients and healthy donors. Peripheral blood was sampled, and synovial fluid was also collected from ankylosing spondylitis patients. The whole study cohort included over a hundred healthy donors and about two dozen ankylosing spondylitis patients. What the study reported, not specific to this receptor: Significant enrichment of the disease-linked clones was reported in matched synovial fluid samples from ankylosing spondylitis patients. Blood from ankylosing spondylitis patients appeared to be characterized by a TCR beta motif made up of under ten highly homologous amino acid variants. In peripheral blood, the disease-linked clones were found at relatively low frequencies and had a CD8+ phenotype. Some of the motif variants had been reported before in the synovial fluid and blood of reactive arthritis patients, a finding that suggests common disease-initiation mechanisms.

The TCR comes from a male donor with ankylosing spondylitis. The specimen sequenced was blood, either unsorted or a sorted T cell fraction (not recorded which). The V gene is TRBV6-5 and the J gene is TRBJ2-5, and 8 junction bases match TRBD2. The DNA reads TGTGCCAGCAGTTACTCACCGGCGGGGGGTGAGACCCAGTACTTC. Its product reads: CASSYSPAGGETQYF.